Listed below are T cell receptor beta chains from one sample, sequenced in a study of regulatory T cells in long-lasting Graves disease. MiXCR, run by TCRdb on the multiplex PCR reads, gives a single entry per CDR3 protein. The sample lists about 460,000 distinct CDR3 sequences; 12% to 15% were seen once. This sample was also put to use in a study of T cells in Graves' hyperthyroidism and ophthalmopathy.

The sequencing used peripheral blood mononuclear cells (PBMCs), collected at new diagnosis, from a patient treated with antithyroid drugs. The source is a woman in her fifties or sixties with Graves disease. Each CDR3 is given with its conserved first and last residue. The order of the fields is D gene, clone size, J gene, V gene, CDR3 DNA, CDR3 protein. D genes are given only for firm matches. Some rows have no size entry. The others give once, few or many, or a class for an expanded clone.

NA many TRBJ1-2 TRBV18 TGTGCCAGCTCGAACACCGGGACTCAAACTGGCTACACCTTC CASSNTGTQTGYTF
NA NA TRBJ2-5 TRBV25-1 TGTGCCAGCAGTGAGCCCAGGACAGCGGAGACCCAGTACTTC CASSEPRTAETQYF
NA few TRBJ2-7 TRBV5-1 TGCGCCAGCAGCTTATCAGGGGCGGGGAACACCTACGAGCAGTACTTC CASSLSGAGNTYEQYF
TRBD1 NA TRBJ1-6 TRBV6-1 TGTGCCAGCAGTGAAGGTGGACAGGGGGGGGATTCACCCCTCCACTTT CASSEGGQGGDSPLHF
TRBD2 few TRBJ2-2 TRBV7-6 TGTGCCAGCAGCACAGTGGTCGGGAGGGGCACCGGGGAGCTGTTTTTT CASSTVVGRGTGELFF
NA NA TRBJ2-1 TRBV6-9 TGTGCCAGCAGTTACGCCGCTGGACATTACAATGAGCAGTTCTTC CASSYAAGHYNEQFF
TRBD1 few TRBJ2-7 TRBV5-1 TGCGCCAGCAGCTCGCCGGACAGGGGGCTTACCTACGAGCAGTACTTC CASSSPDRGLTYEQYF
TRBD1 few TRBJ1-2 TRBV5-1 TGCGCCAGCAGGGGACAGGGAGGGTCAGCTAACTATGGCTACACCTTC CASRGQGGSANYGYTF
TRBD2 many TRBJ2-1 TRBV11-2 TGTGCCAGCAGCACATTAGCGGGAGGCAATGAGCAGTTCTTC CASSTLAGGNEQFF
NA many TRBJ2-3 TRBV6-2/TRBV6-3 TGTGCCAGCAGCCACCACGTGGGCAGGGGAGCAGATACGCAGTATTTT CASSHHVGRGADTQYF
TRBD1 many TRBJ2-5 TRBV3-1 TGTGCCAGCAGCCATGCCAGGACAGGGGAGGAGACCCAGTACTTC CASSHARTGEETQYF
NA many TRBJ1-5 TRBV20-1 TGCAGTGCGGTTTACAGGAATCAACCCCAGCATTTT CSAVYRNQPQHF
TRBD1 many TRBJ1-3 TRBV28 TGTGCCAGCAGTCTCAACGGACAGGGGGCCTATTCTGGAAACACCATATATTTT CASSLNGQGAYSGNTIYF
NA NA TRBJ2-1 TRBV13 TGTGCCAGCAGCTTGGGCCGGGGAGGCGATGAGCAGTTCTTC CASSLGRGGDEQFF
NA many TRBJ2-1 TRBV12-3/TRBV12-4 TGTGCCAGCAGTTTATATGTGGCGGGACCTTACAATGAGCAGTTCTTC CASSLYVAGPYNEQFF
TRBD2 NA TRBJ2-1 TRBV6-1 TGTGCCGGCAGTGTAGGCCCGACTAGCGGGAGTATCTATGAGCAGTTCTTC CAGSVGPTSGSIYEQFF
NA few TRBJ1-5 TRBV19 TGTGCCAGCGGAGACGGCGGGTTAGGGCCCCAGCATTTT CASGDGGLGPQHF
NA few TRBJ2-3 TRBV28 TGTGCCAGCATCCATGGGCACGCAGATACGCAGTATTTT CASIHGHADTQYF
NA few TRBJ2-7 TRBV5-1 TGCGCCAGCAGCTTGGACGCAAGACCGACGCCAAACGGGCAGTACTTC CASSLDARPTPNGQYF
NA NA TRBJ1-5 TRBV20-1 TGCAGTGCAAGGGTCAGACCCGGGATGTATAGCAATCAGCCCCAGCATTTT CSARVRPGMYSNQPQHF
NA many TRBJ1-1 TRBV12-3/TRBV12-4 TGTGCCAGCAGCCCTCGGACGGCGAACACTGAAGCTTTCTTT CASSPRTANTEAFF
TRBD1 few TRBJ1-2 TRBV19 TGTGCCAGTAGTACCACCGGGACAGGGGGCTCTGGCTACACCTTC CASSTTGTGGSGYTF
NA many TRBJ2-7 TRBV11-2 TGTGCCAGCAGCCCACAGGGCTACGAGCAGTACTTC CASSPQGYEQYF
NA many TRBJ1-2 TRBV6-9 TGTGCCAGCAGTTACGGGGGTTACTATGGCTACACCTTC CASSYGGYYGYTF
TRBD1 many TRBJ1-4 TRBV2 TGTGCCAGCAGTGGACAGGGAAAAATTGAAAAACTGTTTTTT CASSGQGKIEKLFF
TRBD2 many TRBJ2-2 TRBV6-5 TGTGCCAGCAGTTTTCGGGGGGAGAACACCGGGGAGCTGTTTTTT CASSFRGENTGELFF
TRBD1 few TRBJ1-5 TRBV3-1 TGTGCCAGCAGCCAAGGGAGACAGGGAAATCAGCCCCAGCATTTT CASSQGRQGNQPQHF
TRBD2 many TRBJ2-3 TRBV29-1 TGCAGCGTTAAGCGGGAGTTTGCGACAGATACGCAGTATTTT CSVKREFATDTQYF
NA few TRBJ2-5 TRBV7-8 TGTGCCAGCAGCTTAGTTGGGGATCAAGAGACCCAGTACTTC CASSLVGDQETQYF
TRBD2 many TRBJ2-3 TRBV12-3/TRBV12-4 TGTGCCAGCATAGAGCGGGAGACCACAGATACGCAGTATTTT CASIERETTDTQYF
NA many TRBJ2-6 TRBV27 TGTGCCAGCAGTTCCCGTCGAAATCCGGGTGGGGCCAACGTCCTGACTTTC CASSSRRNPGGANVLTF
TRBD1 many TRBJ1-1 TRBV12-3/TRBV12-4 TGTGCCAGCAGCTACATGGGACAGGCAATGGGCCGAATGAACACTGAAGCTTTCTTT CASSYMGQAMGRMNTEAFF
NA many TRBJ2-5 TRBV28 TGTGCCAGCACCCCTTTCGCGTCCCCCCAAGAGACCCAGTACTTC CASTPFASPQETQYF
TRBD1 NA TRBJ2-2 TRBV13 TGTGCCAGCAGCTTCGGGACAGTTTACGGGGAGCTGTTTTTT CASSFGTVYGELFF
NA few TRBJ1-5 TRBV12-3/TRBV12-4 TGTGCCAGCAGTTTCACCCAGGGGACCCAGCATTTT CASSFTQGTQHF
NA many TRBJ2-3 TRBV3-1 TGTGCCAGCAGCCAAGACGGATTAGTAGCAGATACGCAGTATTTT CASSQDGLVADTQYF
NA NA TRBJ1-2 TRBV14 TGTGCCAGCAGCAAGAGGGATGCAGGGTACCTTTCTAACTATGGCTACACCTTC CASSKRDAGYLSNYGYTF